This T cell receptor beta chain is from a study of cytomegalovirus exposure and HLA in healthy donors. General observations from the study: Sequencing likely generated an artifact that appeared as a cluster of highly shared sequence variants. According to a later analysis, most TCR beta chains associated with CMV appeared HLA-restricted. A later examination showed that TCR association rates differed by HLA locus, with DRB1 most and HLA-C fewest. V- and J-gene trimming of TCR beta was linked (in a later analysis) to a missense DCLRE1C variant.

This PCR relied on a set of 60 Vbeta primers and 13 Jbeta primers. TCRdb's copy holds only in-frame clones and misses some; the assay was immunoSEQ multiplex PCR. The sample lists over 95,000 clones, 74% occurring once. J was trimmed by 7 bases and V by 5 bases; bases with no gene match: 10. Germline assignment: CDR1 GTSNPN and CDR2 SVGIG (reference sequence). This CDR3 contains 15 residues. A note on this clone: The antigen is unknown.

This TCR came from a human donor in good health. The chain recombines TRBV30 with TRBJ1-3, with TRBD1 matching over 11 bases. The sequenced sample consisted of PBMCs. DNA for the CDR3: TGTGCCTGGGGACAGGGGGCCGCCTCGAGCAACACCATATATTTT. This translates into CAWGQGAASSNTIYF.